This entry is about one T cell receptor beta chain. What it recognizes is unknown. V was clipped by 5 bases and J by 1 base, with 11 bases between them. The CDR3 contains 15 residues. Looked up from germline, CDR1 is LNHDA and CDR2 is SQIVND (reference sequence). Repertoires were generated with immunoSEQ multiplex PCR, while TCRdb's copy carries only in-frame clones and drops some. Found here are 25,000 to 40,000 clones, over 70% of them singletons; the top ten hold approximately 15%. These data are taken from a study of lymphopenia after photon versus proton radiotherapy. Study-wide results and caveats: Post-nadir TCR diversity decline inversely tracked overall survival among those who died. After lymphocyte nadir, photon-treated repertoires showed oligoclonal expansion, especially CD8+ Temra. Proton therapy kept repertoires fairly stable, unlike photons, which gained effector/memory cells.

The specimen was peripheral blood, collected from a patient treated with proton-based radiotherapy. V usage is TRBV19 and J usage is TRBJ2-2, with D possibly TRBD2 on 5 matching bases. This sequence was found in a woman in her sixties or seventies with pancreatic cancer. In nucleotides, the CDR3 is TGTGCCAGTAGTCTTCTAGCAGGGAACACCGGGGAGCTGTTTTTT. Translation: CASSLLAGNTGELFF.